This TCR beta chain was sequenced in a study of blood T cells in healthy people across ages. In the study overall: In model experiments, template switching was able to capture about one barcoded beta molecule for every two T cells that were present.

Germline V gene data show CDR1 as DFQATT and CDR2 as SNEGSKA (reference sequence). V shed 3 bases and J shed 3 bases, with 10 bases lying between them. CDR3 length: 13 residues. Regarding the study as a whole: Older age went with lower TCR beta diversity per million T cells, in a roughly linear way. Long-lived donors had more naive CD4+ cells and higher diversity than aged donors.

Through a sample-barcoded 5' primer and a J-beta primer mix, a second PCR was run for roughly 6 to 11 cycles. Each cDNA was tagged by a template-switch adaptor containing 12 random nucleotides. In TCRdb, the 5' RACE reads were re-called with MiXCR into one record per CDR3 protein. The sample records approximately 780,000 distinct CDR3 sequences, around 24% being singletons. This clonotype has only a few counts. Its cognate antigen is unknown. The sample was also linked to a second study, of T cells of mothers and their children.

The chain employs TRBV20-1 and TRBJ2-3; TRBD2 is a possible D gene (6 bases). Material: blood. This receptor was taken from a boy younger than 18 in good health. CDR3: CSARASDTDTQYF. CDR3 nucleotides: TGCAGTGCTAGGGCTAGCGATACAGATACGCAGTATTTT.